This TCR beta chain was found in a study of response to subunit inactivated influenza vaccine. TCRdb ran MiXCR on the RT-PCR reads and lists one entry per CDR3 protein. The sample lists roughly 760,000 distinct CDR3 sequences, 21% occurring once. In this sample, this clonotype turned up a few times. The CDR3 has 16 residues. Germline-derived CDR1 and CDR2 are SGHDT and YYEEEE. The J segment lost 4 bases and the V segment lost 4 bases, leaving 4 bases of the junction unmatched. The rearrangement uses TRBV5-6 and TRBJ2-5; 16 bases match TRBD2. Sequences were derived from PBMCs from blood, sampled less than 6 days after vaccination. This receptor was identified in a man aged 45 to 65 who received an inactivated influenza vaccine. DNA of the CDR3: TGTGCCAGCAGCGCGGGACTAGCGGGAGGGAGAGAGACCCAGTACTTC. Its protein product is CASSAGLAGGRETQYF.